This T cell receptor beta chain was captured in a study of blood T cells in healthy people across ages. CDR3 length equals 12 residues. Germline V lookup: CDR1 ENHRY, CDR2 SYGVKD. Between the trimmed V and J ends, which lost 4 bases and 11 bases, there was a span of 14 bases. On this clonotype: Its antigen is not identified. A much larger clone is a single base away; this may be a read error.

Study-level findings and limits: Naive T cell percentage showed a strong correlation with TCR beta diversity. For the donors, CMV status was unknown and possibly confounded expanded clonotype changes.

The donors, healthy Caucasians from Russia, were aged roughly 6 to 90. The use of a sample-barcoded 5' primer and a J-beta primer mix characterized a second PCR of roughly 6 to 11 cycles. Every molecule of cDNA carried a tag from a template-switch adaptor with 12 random nucleotides. Using its own MiXCR run on the 5' RACE reads, TCRdb lists one record per CDR3 protein. The sample has hundreds of thousands of distinct CDR3 sequences; approximately 29% are singletons. This chain connects TRBV10-3 to TRBJ2-5; the D is unclear. The sequenced sample was blood. The clonotype was recovered from a woman older than 75 in good health. The CDR3 spells CAISGRDDEQYF. The CDR3 DNA is TGTGCCATCAGTGGGAGAGACGATGAGCAGTACTTC.